This T cell receptor beta chain appears in the sequencing data of a study of blood T cells in healthy people across ages (dated by TCRdb to 2014 to 2015). About the investigation overall: In model experiments, roughly one uniquely barcoded TCR beta cDNA molecule per two T cells was captured by template switching. Donors were grouped into four age groups: young (average roughly 16 years), middle-aged (approximately 41), aged (around 66) and long-lived (roughly 80). To avoid experimental bias, donors of different ages were randomly spread across the sequencing lanes. For two donors (one aged 18 to 29 and one aged 80 or older), the study analyzed two additional independent replicas of 1 million unique cDNA reads from the same blood draw. The study measured age-related changes in TCR beta repertoire diversity using deep sequencing normalized with unique cDNA molecular identifiers.

The paper as a whole reports these results and caveats: Since profiling was done on bulk unsorted PBMCs, naive and antigen-experienced compartments could not be conclusively compared. Donor CMV infection status was unknown, potentially confounding age-related changes in expanded clonotypes. Compared with the aged group, the long-lived group had more naive CD4+ T cells, fewer expanded clones and increased TCR diversity, suggesting age selection. Estimates of total diversity from one million sequenced T cells were regarded as lower bounds and underestimates. A strong correlation was found between observed TCR beta diversity and the percentage of naive T cells measured by flow cytometry. As age increased, observed TCR beta diversity per million T cells dropped in a roughly linear way, and a significant reduction was already evident by age 40.

This clonotype turned up a few times. Its antigen specificity is not known. Nothing much larger sits one base from this clone, and base qualities are not available. Donors were a few dozen systemically healthy Caucasian individuals from Russia aged roughly 6 to 100 years. Ten milliliters of peripheral blood were drawn from each donor into EDTA-treated Vacutainer tubes. Ficoll-Paque density-gradient centrifugation was used to isolate PBMCs, with at least 6.5 million obtained per sample. Total RNA was extracted from PBMCs with Trizol reagent, with at least 6 micrograms obtained per sample. The percentages of naive CD45RAhigh/CD27high T cells were determined by flow cytometry on a PBMC aliquot from every donor. Library preparation employed 5' RACE. The sequencer listed for this sample is Illumina HiSeq 2500. A second PCR of about 6 to 11 cycles was run with a J-beta primer mix and a sample-barcoded 5' primer. Each TCR beta cDNA molecule received a unique molecular identifier from a template-switch 5' adaptor carrying 12 random nucleotides. At least 2.5 million CDR3-containing paired-end reads were obtained from each sample. The Mint cDNA synthesis kit, primed by a TRBC-specific oligonucleotide, was used to synthesize first-strand cDNA from all RNA. After uracil-DNA glycosylase treatment, a first 18-cycle PCR used universal primers M1SS and BC2_uni_R on all cDNA. Regarding the original processing steps: For normalization, 1 million high-quality reads, each with a distinct molecular identifier, were randomly selected from each sample. Instead of being binned into consensus sequences, reads with shared molecular identifiers were discarded. MiTCR, with a Q25 quality threshold and the strictest error-elimination algorithm, was used for CDR3 identification, clonotype clustering and error correction. A nonparametric unseen species model with Euler transformation was used to estimate a lower bound on total TCR beta diversity. TCRdb reprocessed the public reads (quality trimming at Q25 with fastp, clone calling with MiXCR) and kept in-frame beta chains. Under each unique CDR3 protein, matching rows form one entry showing the most common genes and DNA. TCRdb's processing, not the authors', yielded these V and J calls. The sample table holds fewer than 950,000 distinct CDR3 sequences, of which around 36% were seen once. The top ten clones comprise over 10% of the sample.

The sequencing sample was made of blood. This receptor was identified in a man between 18 and 29 years old in good health.

The CDR3 has the sequence CAISDESITDTQYF. The DNA sequence follows: TGTGCCATCAGCGACGAGAGTATCACAGATACGCAGTATTTT. The chain is made from TRBV10-3 and TRBJ2-3; there is no confident call for the D gene. From the cysteine through the phenylalanine, the CDR3 covers 14 amino acids. The read is trimmed to its CDR3 DNA, 42 bases read in frame from base 1. At the junction V is shortened by 6 bases and J by 2 bases, with 12 bases in between. CDR1 and CDR2 are drawn from the germline V gene: ENHRY, SYGVKD.